This T cell receptor (beta chain) was sequenced in a study of cytomegalovirus exposure and HLA in healthy donors. Study results and caveats: Follow-up analysis later connected one missense variant in DCLRE1C with trimming of TCR beta V- and J-genes. Sequencing probably produced one cluster of sequence variants that were highly shared. In vitro assays verified that three CMV-associated chains recognized CMV antigens specifically.

V lost 3 bases, J lost 1 base, and 4 bases stayed unmatched. Germline V gene lookup returns CDR1 SGDLS and CDR2 YYNGEE. The CDR3 has 15 residues. Samples came from healthy bone marrow donors. PCR used 60 Vbeta primers and 13 Jbeta primers. Sequencing used immunoSEQ multiplex PCR; TCRdb keeps in-frame clones, though not all of them. Seen here are 65,000 to 85,000 clones, around 85% observed once, and the top ten hold 2.4%. A word on this clone: The antigen is undetermined.

The material sequenced was PBMCs. The genes are TRBV9 and TRBJ2-7; the match to TRBD2 covers 10 bases. The TCR sequence derives from a woman aged 45-65 years in good health and CMV-seronegative. This CDR3 reads CASSGGLAESYEQYF. The CDR3 nucleotides are TGTGCCAGCAGCGGTGGACTAGCGGAGTCCTACGAGCAGTACTTC.